What follows describes a single T cell receptor beta chain. This entry comes from a study of blood T cell repertoires in COVID-19. Study processing details: For nucleated cells, counts were estimated from reference gene primer amplification. Repertoires were generated with immunoSEQ multiplex PCR, while TCRdb's copy carries only in-frame clones and drops some. V, J and clone size are those of that table, while D and trimming were read from the DNA. The sample comprises 50,000 to 70,000 clones, roughly 82% of which are singletons, and approximately 5.6% rests with the top ten. This TCR was sampled from a woman aged 55-75 years with acute or convalescent COVID-19. Specimen: peripheral blood.

The CDR3 here is CASSGAYLNTEAFF. The CDR3 region has the DNA TGCGCCAGCAGCGGTGCCTATCTGAACACTGAAGCTTTCTTT. The chain uses TRBV5-1 and TRBJ1-1; no clear D. The CDR3 length is 14 residues. Trimming cost V 4 bases and J 0 bases, with 10 bases left between them. Germline CDR1 SGHRS, CDR2 YFSETQ.